These 30 T cell receptor beta chains share one sample of origin, sequenced in a study of T cell responses to AZD1222 COVID-19 vaccine. Produced via immunoSEQ multiplex PCR; TCRdb's table is partial and in-frame only. Of about 66,000 clones detected, approximately 90% appear once; the ten largest clones hold more than 6%. The sequencing used peripheral blood, collected 28 days after the second dose of the MenACWY control vaccine. These receptors all come from an adult who received the MenACWY meningococcal vaccine as a control.

The J gene is TRBJ1-2, the V gene TRBV28; a possible D gene is TRBD1 (5 bases). V shed 5 bases and J shed 0 bases, with 13 bases lying between them. This CDR3 comprises 15 residues. Per germline, CDR1 MDHEN and CDR2 SYDVKM. The CDR3 DNA reads as TGTGCCAGCAGTGACGTTTCGGGGGCTAACTATGGCTACACCTTC. Protein sequence: CASSDVSGANYGYTF.

The V gene is TRBV12-3 or TRBV12-4, the J gene TRBJ2-2, with D tentatively TRBD1 (5 bases). This CDR3 contains 13 residues. V dropped 8 bases and J dropped 1 base, with 8 bases sitting between them. This CDR3 is CASCRENTGELFF. For the CDR3, the DNA is TGTGCCAGCTGCAGGGAGAACACCGGGGAGCTGTTTTTT.

V is TRBV28 and J is TRBJ2-6; D unresolved. The V end was cut by 5 bases, the J end by 0 bases, with 5 bases between. This CDR3 spans 14 amino acids. Germline CDR1 MDHEN, CDR2 SYDVKM. This CDR3 reads CASSRSSGANVLTF. CDR3 DNA: TGTGCCAGCAGTAGGAGCTCTGGGGCCAACGTCCTGACTTTC.

The V and J genes are TRBV5-4 and TRBJ2-2; possibly TRBD1 for D (6 bases). This CDR3 spans 16 amino acids. The germline gives CDR1 SGHNT, CDR2 YYREEE (reference sequence). V dropped 4 bases and J dropped 7 bases, with 20 bases sitting between them. As DNA, the CDR3 is TGTGCCAGCAGCCAGGACAGTCTAGTCGAGGGCGGGGAGCTGTTTTTT. This codes for CASSQDSLVEGGELFF.

The chain combines TRBV19 with TRBJ1-1; no reliable D call. The CDR3 is 13 residues long. Trimming pared 3 bases from V and 4 bases from J, leaving 9 bases between. The germline V gene has CDR1 LNHDA and CDR2 SQIVND (reference sequence). The CDR3: CASSMEVVTEAFF. The CDR3 DNA follows: TGTGCCAGTAGTATGGAGGTTGTCACTGAAGCTTTCTTT.

J is TRBJ2-3 and V is TRBV5-6; D unclear. Germline loops: CDR1 SGHDT, CDR2 YYEEEE. The V and J ends lost 3 bases and 8 bases respectively, with 10 bases between them. The CDR3 loop spans 12 amino acids. CDR3 coding DNA: TGTGCCAGCAGCTCCCGGGTGGGTACGCAGTATTTT. Its translation is CASSSRVGTQYF. The variable domain in full, completed from reference TRBV5-6 and TRBJ2-3, reads DAGVTQSPTHLIKTRGQQVTLRCSPKSGHDTVSWYQQALGQGPQFIFQYYEEEERQRGNFPDRFSGHQFPNYSSELNVNALLLGDSALYLCASSSRVGTQYFGPGTRLTVL.

This clone appeared once. The chain employs TRBV5-1 and TRBJ2-7, with 9 bases aligning to TRBD1. The trim removed 5 bases at V and 5 bases at J, leaving 5 bases unmatched. From germline, CDR1 is SGHRS and CDR2 YFSETQ. CDR3 length: 13 residues. The CDR3 reads CASSGDRAHEQYF. The CDR3 DNA reads as TGCGCCAGCAGTGGGGACAGGGCTCACGAGCAGTACTTC.

The chain employs TRBV7-3 and TRBJ2-1; TRBD1 agrees at 9 bases. The J segment lost 8 bases and the V segment lost 3 bases, leaving 5 bases of the junction unmatched. This CDR3 region has 14 residues. Germline lookup yields CDR1 SGHTA and CDR2 FQGTGA. The CDR3 nucleotides are TGTGCCAGCAGCTTGGGGGGACAGGGCTATGAGCAGTTCTTC. Translated: CASSLGGQGYEQFF.

The chain employs TRBV7-9 and TRBJ2-7; maybe TRBD2 (5 bases). The germline CDR1 and CDR2 sequences are SEHNR and FQNEAQ (reference sequence). Trimming took 0 bases from V and 5 from J, leaving 8 bases between them. The CDR3 is 13 amino acids. CDR3 bases: TGTGCCAGCAGCTTAGCGGGAGCGCACGAGCAGTACTTC. Translating it yields CASSLAGAHEQYF.

The rearrangement uses TRBV4-1 and TRBJ1-2; 9 nucleotides match TRBD1. The CDR3 loop spans 16 amino acids. Germline CDR1 and CDR2: MGHRA and YSYEKL. Trimming removed 4 bases from V and 2 bases from J; junction bases left unmatched: 8. CDR3 sequence reads: CASSRGTGRRNYGYTF. The DNA for the CDR3 is TGCGCCAGCAGCCGGGGGACAGGGAGGAGGAACTATGGCTACACCTTC.

J is TRBJ2-1 and V is TRBV5-1, with 12 positions matching TRBD2. The CDR3 contains 15 residues. CDR1 and CDR2 (germline): SGHRS, YFSETQ. The J segment lost 10 bases and the V segment lost 0 bases, leaving 5 bases of the junction unmatched. DNA of the CDR3: TGCGCCAGCAGCTTGGAGACTAGCGGGAGCGAGGAGCAGTTCTTC. It specifies CASSLETSGSEEQFF.

The chain couples TRBV15 to TRBJ1-1; the D gene is possibly TRBD1 (5 bases). V shed 8 bases and J shed 7 bases, with 23 bases lying between them. This CDR3 is 15 amino acids long. The germline V gene has CDR1 LNHNV and CDR2 YYDKDF (reference sequence). CDR3 residues: CATSVDPGAGHEAFF. CDR3 coding DNA: TGTGCCACCTCTGTTGATCCCGGGGCAGGCCATGAAGCTTTCTTT.

The chain couples TRBV28 to TRBJ1-6; tentative D call: TRBD1 (6 bases). Between the trimmed V and J ends, which lost 2 bases and 7 bases, there was a span of 12 bases. Germline values: CDR1 MDHEN, CDR2 SYDVKM. The CDR3 totals 15 residues. The DNA of the CDR3 is TGTGCCAGCAGTTTACTGACCCAGGGGAATTCACCCCTCCACTTT. Translating gives CASSLLTQGNSPLHF.

This clone was observed once. The V gene is TRBV6-5, the J gene TRBJ2-7; maybe TRBD2 (6 bases). The germline gives CDR1 MNHEY, CDR2 SVGAGI. The CDR3 spans 14 residues. Deletions cut 7 bases from V and 1 base from J, with 14 bases between. In nucleotides, the CDR3 is TGTGCCAGCACTTCCCGGGGGTCTTCCTACGAGCAGTACTTC. This codes for CASTSRGSSYEQYF.

The chain recombines TRBV5-1 with TRBJ1-2; D ambiguous. V dropped 4 bases and J dropped 0 bases, with 13 bases sitting between them. CDR1 and CDR2 from the germline V gene are SGHRS and YFSETQ. The CDR3 consists of 15 residues. CDR3 bases: TGCGCCAGCAGCCCCCTTGAAGATACTAACTATGGCTACACCTTC. Protein: CASSPLEDTNYGYTF.

With regard to this clone: This CDR3 is also generated by other DNA sequences in the sample. The chain has TRBV19 and TRBJ2-3; D remains unclear. The CDR3 spans 10 residues. Trimming removed 8 bases from V and 5 bases from J, with 5 bases in between. The germline V gene encodes CDR1 LNHDA and CDR2 SQIVND (reference sequence). For the CDR3, the DNA is TGTGCCAGTGAAGGAGATACGCAGTATTTT. This translates into CASEGDTQYF.

This clone has just one count. CDR3: CASRDTALYEQYF. The CDR3 bases are TGTGCCAGCAGGGACACTGCTCTCTACGAGCAGTACTTC. The chain couples TRBV28 to TRBJ2-7, with D possibly matching TRBD1 (5 bases). This CDR3 has 13 residues. V lost 6 bases and J 3 bases, leaving 12 bases between the germline ends. Germline V gene sequence: CDR1 MDHEN, CDR2 SYDVKM.

The rearrangement uses TRBV2 and TRBJ1-4; TRBD1 agrees at 10 bases. The CDR3 is 13 residues long. Unmatched junction bases numbered 1, after V lost 5 bases and J lost 7 bases. Germline values: CDR1 SNHLY, CDR2 FYNNEI. The CDR3 reads CASSRDRGEKLFF. The CDR3 nucleotides read TGTGCCAGCAGTCGGGACAGGGGTGAAAAACTGTTTTTT.

This clone was detected a few times. The chain uses TRBV7-2 and TRBJ1-6; 9 bases agree with TRBD1. Germline V gene lookup returns CDR1 SGHTA and CDR2 FQGNSA. This CDR3 contains 15 residues. Trimming at V came to 5 bases and at J to 8 bases, leaving 7 bases not matched to a gene. The CDR3 region has the DNA TGTGCCAGCAGCCCCCTCCGGACAGGGGATTCACCCCTCCACTTT. This encodes CASSPLRTGDSPLHF.

This clone was counted a single time. The chain has TRBV19 and TRBJ2-6; possible D gene TRBD1, 6 bases. The CDR3 is 16 residues long. Trimming took off 10 bases at V and 0 bases at J, with 16 bases between the two ends. Germline loops: CDR1 LNHDA, CDR2 SQIVND (reference sequence). CDR3 DNA: TGTGCCACGGCGGTAGGGGGAAGCTCTGGGGCCAACGTCCTGACTTTC. Protein sequence: CATAVGGSSGANVLTF.

This rearrangement joins TRBV15 to TRBJ2-2; D might be TRBD1 or TRBD2, each matching 5 bases. Trimming removed 11 bases from V and 2 bases from J, with 15 bases in between. The length of the CDR3 is 14 residues. Germline CDR1 is LNHNV and CDR2 is YYDKDF (reference sequence). This CDR3 reads CAAGAVLNTGELFF. CDR3 DNA sequence: TGTGCCGCCGGGGCGGTTTTAAACACCGGGGAGCTGTTTTTT.

V is TRBV5-6 and J is TRBJ2-1, with 8 bases identical to TRBD2. The CDR3 totals 15 residues. V lost 6 bases, J lost 9 bases, and 14 bases stayed unmatched. The germline gives CDR1 SGHDT, CDR2 YYEEEE. CDR3 coding DNA: TGTGCCAGCACCCTAGGCGGGAGGATAAGTAGTGAGCAGTTCTTC. Translated: CASTLGGRISSEQFF. The entire variable domain, with the rest obtained from reference TRBV5-6 and TRBJ2-1, is as follows: DAGVTQSPTHLIKTRGQQVTLRCSPKSGHDTVSWYQQALGQGPQFIFQYYEEEERQRGNFPDRFSGHQFPNYSSELNVNALLLGDSALYLCASTLGGRISSEQFFGPGTRLTVL.

The rearrangement links TRBV6-5 to TRBJ2-7, with a possible D match to TRBD1 (6 bases). The CDR3 covers 14 residues. Germline V gene sequence: CDR1 MNHEY, CDR2 SVGAGI. V was trimmed by 8 bases and J by 5 bases, leaving 19 bases between them. The CDR3 reads CASSTARGNDEQYF. In nucleotides, the CDR3 is TGTGCCAGCTCCACGGCCAGGGGTAACGACGAGCAGTACTTC.

The chain couples TRBV12-3 or TRBV12-4 to TRBJ2-1; D is perhaps TRBD1 (6 bases). V was clipped by 8 bases and J by 9 bases, with 17 bases between them. This CDR3 contains 13 residues. The CDR3 nucleotides read TGTGCCAGCTCGTGGGGGCTCAGGGCTGAGCAGTTCTTC. Translating it yields CASSWGLRAEQFF.

This rearrangement joins TRBV29-1 to TRBJ2-3; D perhaps matches TRBD2 (6 bases). V was shortened by 0 bases and J by 6 bases, with 16 bases between the two germline ends. The CDR3 contains 15 residues. CDR1 SQVTM and CDR2 ANQGSEA come from the germline V gene. The CDR3 region is CSVEDPVAGLDTQYF. The CDR3 DNA follows: TGCAGCGTTGAAGATCCGGTCGCGGGGCTCGATACGCAGTATTTT.

CDR3 in DNA: TGTGCCAGCAGCATCTCCGGGCTAGAAGTGCGTGAGCAGTTCTTC. As protein: CASSISGLEVREQFF. The chain combines TRBV7-9 with TRBJ2-1; D unclear. CDR1 and CDR2 from the germline V gene are SEHNR and FQNEAQ (reference sequence). The CDR3 spans 15 residues. V gave up 5 bases and J gave up 9 bases, with 20 bases separating them.

This chain uses TRBV7-9 with TRBJ1-1; the D gene is possibly TRBD1 (5 bases). There are 14 residues in the CDR3. The germline V and J ends were trimmed by 6 bases and 0 bases, with 11 bases remaining between them. In germline, CDR1 is SEHNR, CDR2 FQNEAQ (reference sequence). CDR3 sequence (DNA): TGTGCCAGCAGAACCGGGACGGTGAACACTGAAGCTTTCTTT. Its translation: CASRTGTVNTEAFF.

This clone was picked up one time. The rearrangement links TRBV7-9 to TRBJ1-2; D is unresolved. CDR3 length equals 12 residues. Trimming took off 5 bases at V and 6 bases at J, with 10 bases between the two ends. Looked up from germline, CDR1 is SEHNR and CDR2 is FQNEAQ (reference sequence). This chain's CDR3 is CASSPLGNGYTF. DNA of the CDR3: TGTGCCAGCAGCCCCTTGGGGAATGGCTACACCTTC.

The V and J genes are TRBV6-5 and TRBJ2-7, with 9 bases identical to TRBD2. The V gene's germline CDR1 is MNHEY and CDR2 SVGAGI. The CDR3 loop spans 15 amino acids. V gave up 5 bases and J gave up 5 bases; unmatched junction bases: 10. The CDR3 is CASSPLAGVGNEQYF. CDR3 nucleotides: TGTGCCAGCAGTCCCTTAGCGGGAGTTGGCAACGAGCAGTACTTC.

The chain links TRBV6-5 to TRBJ1-2; no clear D. The germline CDR1 and CDR2 sequences are MNHEY and SVGAGI. Trimming stripped 7 bases from V and 5 bases from J, with 17 bases between. This CDR3 comprises 14 residues. The CDR3 loop is CASTATRERYGYTF. The CDR3 DNA reads as TGTGCCAGCACCGCCACACGGGAGAGGTATGGCTACACCTTC.